The clone carrying this T cell receptor (beta chain) has a handful of counts. This entry comes from a study of spatial heterogeneity in lung cancer. Study summary: The donors, fewer than 95 patients with untreated early-stage non-small cell lung cancer, provided the samples. Follow-up PBMC samples were sequenced when available, at a median of about two years after resection.

Time point noted: blood at routine non-recurrence follow-up after resection. Whole RNA from tumor, nontumor lung or frozen PBMC was sequenced unsorted. TCRdb called the 5' RACE reads again in MiXCR, with one record for every CDR3 protein. In the table there are some 120,000 distinct CDR3 sequences, 9% to 15% of which are singletons. The CDR3 length is 14 residues. V was pared by 5 bases and J by 0 bases, with 10 bases between. Germline V gives CDR1 DFQATT, CDR2 SNEGSKA (reference sequence). The V gene is TRBV20-1, the J gene TRBJ1-4; D gene unclear. This material consisted of PBMCs, taken at follow-up. This clonotype originated in a male donor with early-stage non-small cell lung cancer. CDR3 protein: CSAQRDATNEKLFF. DNA of the CDR3: TGCAGTGCTCAGAGGGATGCAACTAATGAAAAACTGTTTTTT.